The 8 T cell receptor beta chains given below trace back to one sample, sequenced in a study of blood T cell repertoires in COVID-19. Measured with immunoSEQ multiplex PCR; TCRdb has only the in-frame clones, and not every one. In the table there are some 100,000 clones, over 70% of which are singletons. The sample was peripheral blood. These receptor sequences come from a man aged 55 to 70 with acute or convalescent COVID-19.

The chain uses TRBV6-5 and TRBJ1-1; no firm D call. This CDR3 comprises 15 residues. V shed 6 bases and J shed 6 bases, with 20 bases lying between them. Germline CDR1 is MNHEY and CDR2 is SVGAGI. As DNA, the CDR3 is TGTGCCAGCAGAATAGTACCGAGGGATTCCCCTGAAGCTTTCTTT. It yields the protein CASRIVPRDSPEAFF.

The sample holds a few counts of this clone. The chain employs TRBV5-1 and TRBJ2-7; 7 bases fit TRBD1. The germline gives CDR1 SGHRS, CDR2 YFSETQ. J was trimmed by 5 bases and V by 0 bases; bases with no gene match: 11. The CDR3 extends over 16 amino acids. CDR3 amino acids: CASSLEVGGVIDEQYF. The CDR3 coding sequence is TGCGCCAGCAGCTTGGAAGTAGGGGGCGTAATTGACGAGCAGTACTTC.

The CDR3 DNA sequence: TGTGCCAGTAGTATGCTAGCCTTAGACATTCAGTACTTC. As protein: CASSMLALDIQYF. The rearrangement uses TRBV19 and TRBJ2-4, with D possibly TRBD2 on 5 matching bases. CDR1 LNHDA and CDR2 SQIVND come from the germline V gene (reference sequence). V shed 3 bases and J shed 8 bases, with 11 bases lying between them. The CDR3 is made up of 13 amino acids.

The chain links TRBV28 to TRBJ2-7, with a possible D match to TRBD1 (5 bases). Germline CDR1 and CDR2: MDHEN and SYDVKM. The length of the CDR3 is 13 residues. Trimming left V 4 bases short and J 3 bases short, with 10 bases between. The CDR3 loop is CASSSTARYEQYF. CDR3 bases: TGTGCCAGCAGTTCGACAGCGCGCTACGAGCAGTACTTC. The full variable domain, in which reference TRBV28 and TRBJ2-7 provide the parts outside the CDR3, is DVKVTQSSRYLVKRTGEKVFLECVQDMDHENMFWYRQDPGLGLRLIYFSYDVKMKEKGDIPEGYSVSREKKERFSLILESASTNQTSMYLCASSSTARYEQYFGPGTRLTVT.

This clone appeared once. The rearrangement links TRBV7-2 to TRBJ1-5, with 12 bases aligning to TRBD1. Trimming took 1 base from V and 6 from J; bases not matched to a gene: 4. CDR3 length: 16 residues. In germline, CDR1 is SGHTA, CDR2 FQGNSA. CDR3 in DNA: TGTGCCAGCAGCTTAGATGGGACAGGGGGCAGTCAGCCCCAGCATTTT. It codes for CASSLDGTGGSQPQHF.

The rearrangement links TRBV18 to TRBJ2-7, with D perhaps TRBD1 (6 bases). The CDR3 loop spans 14 amino acids. Trimming removed 1 base at V and 6 bases at J, with 13 bases between. The germline V gene encodes CDR1 KGHSH and CDR2 LQKENI. CDR3 protein: CASSPQAGAGEQYF. CDR3 nucleotide sequence: TGTGCCAGCTCACCACAGGCAGGGGCGGGCGAGCAGTACTTC.

The J gene is TRBJ2-5, the V gene TRBV28; 7 nucleotides line up with TRBD1. Germline CDR1 reads MDHEN; CDR2 reads SYDVKM. After removal of 3 bases from V and 4 bases from J, the junction contained 11 bases not matched to a gene. The CDR3 has 16 residues. Here the CDR3 DNA reads TGTGCCAGCAGTTTCCCCAGCCAGGGGGTGGGAGAGACCCAGTACTTC. As protein: CASSFPSQGVGETQYF. Based on the CDR3 plus reference TRBV28 and TRBJ2-5, the full variable domain is DVKVTQSSRYLVKRTGEKVFLECVQDMDHENMFWYRQDPGLGLRLIYFSYDVKMKEKGDIPEGYSVSREKKERFSLILESASTNQTSMYLCASSFPSQGVGETQYFGPGTRLLVL.

This chain joins TRBV5-4 and TRBJ1-2; possibly TRBD1 for D (6 bases). There are 15 residues in the CDR3. Trimming pared 4 bases from V and 8 bases from J, leaving 21 bases between. Germline V lookup: CDR1 SGHNT, CDR2 YYREEE (reference sequence). CDR3 nucleotide sequence: TGTGCCAGCAGCGGAACAGGGCCCCTAGATCAAGGCTACACCTTC. Translating gives CASSGTGPLDQGYTF.